These T cell receptor beta chains were read from a single sample in a study of cytomegalovirus exposure and HLA in healthy donors. Sequencing used immunoSEQ multiplex PCR; TCRdb keeps in-frame clones, though not all of them. The data show about 200,000 clones, around 83% seen once. Input material: PBMCs. Source of these receptors: a girl under 18 in good health and CMV-seronegative. Both conserved end residues are part of each CDR3. The order of the fields is J gene, D gene, V gene, clone size, CDR3 DNA, CDR3 protein. The D gene is left open where the match is weak. Only some rows state a clone size, as once, few, many or a class for expanded clones.

TRBJ2-7 | - | TRBV28 | - | TGTGCCAGCAGTTTACGCGGACAGATCTCCTACGAGCAGTACTTC | CASSLRGQISYEQYF
TRBJ2-7 | - | TRBV28 | - | TGTGCCAGCCTAAACCCAAGAACAGGGACCTACGAGCAGTACTTC | CASLNPRTGTYEQYF
TRBJ1-5 | - | TRBV7-2 | once | TGTGCCAGCAGCTTAGTGCAGTATAGCAATCAGCCCCAGCATTTT | CASSLVQYSNQPQHF
TRBJ2-5 | TRBD1 | TRBV7-3 | - | TGTGCCAGCAGCCAGAAGGGGGACAGGGAAGGGGAGACCCAGTACTTC | CASSQKGDREGETQYF
TRBJ2-7 | - | TRBV28 | - | TGTGCCAGCAGTTATTCTTTTCAGGACAGAGCCTACGAGCAGTACTTC | CASSYSFQDRAYEQYF
TRBJ1-1 | - | TRBV7-9 | - | TGTTCCAGCAGCTCGCAGGGATACGAAGCTTTCTTT | CSSSSQGYEAFF
TRBJ1-4 | TRBD1 | TRBV27 | - | TGTGCCAGCAGTTTGGAGGGCGGGACAGGGGGAGAAAAACTGTTTTTT | CASSLEGGTGGEKLFF
TRBJ1-6 | - | TRBV7-3 | - | TGTGCCAGCAGCTTACGACAAAATAATTCACCCCTCCACTTT | CASSLRQNNSPLHF
TRBJ2-1 | - | TRBV10-3 | - | TGTGCCATCGGGGGGAATGAGCAGTTCTTC | CAIGGNEQFF
TRBJ1-3 | TRBD1 | TRBV28 | - | TGTGCCAGCAGTTTAGGGACAGGGGGCCTTTTATCTGGAAACACCATATATTTT | CASSLGTGGLLSGNTIYF
TRBJ1-4 | TRBD1 | TRBV28 | - | TGTGCCAGCACGACCGCCGGGACAGGAAATGAAAAACTGTTTTTT | CASTTAGTGNEKLFF
TRBJ1-5 | - | TRBV7-2 | - | TGTGCCAGCAGTGCAACACATAATCAGCCCCAGCATTTT | CASSATHNQPQHF
TRBJ2-7 | - | TRBV28 | - | TGTGCCAGCAGGAGGGCCGAGAACACCTACGAGCAGTACTTC | CASRRAENTYEQYF
TRBJ2-7 | TRBD2 | TRBV28 | - | TGTGCCAGCACCGCGGGGGGGGACTACGAGCAGTACTTC | CASTAGGDYEQYF
TRBJ2-5 | TRBD2 | TRBV19 | - | TGTGCCAGTAGTATGGTACTAGCGGGGGGCAGGAGGGAGACCCAGTACTTC | CASSMVLAGGRRETQYF
TRBJ2-1 | TRBD1 | TRBV9 | - | TGTGCCAGCAGCCCCTGGACAGGGACCGATGAGCAGTTCTTC | CASSPWTGTDEQFF
TRBJ1-1 | TRBD1 | TRBV6-5 | once | TGTGCCAGCAGTTCGCGGACAGGCGGGAACACTGAAGCTTTCTTT | CASSSRTGGNTEAFF
TRBJ2-7 | - | TRBV5-1 | - | TGCGCCAGCAGCACTGATTACGAGCAGTACTTC | CASSTDYEQYF
TRBJ1-3 | TRBD1 | TRBV9 | - | TGTGCCAGCAGCGCGAAACAGGGGGCCCGTCTCTCTGGAAACACCATATATTTT | CASSAKQGARLSGNTIYF
TRBJ1-1 | - | TRBV10-3 | few | TGTGCCATCTCTTTGGGACACCCGAACACTGAAGCTTTCTTT | CAISLGHPNTEAFF
TRBJ1-2 | TRBD1 | TRBV27 | - | TGTGCCAGCAGTTACCGACAGGGTGGGTATGGCTACACCTTC | CASSYRQGGYGYTF
TRBJ2-1 | TRBD2 | TRBV7-3 | - | TGTGCCAGCAGCCCTTCTAGCGGGAGTAAGGGTGAGCAGTTCTTC | CASSPSSGSKGEQFF
TRBJ2-2 | - | TRBV9 | - | TGTGCCAGCAGCTCCGGGGGAGTGAACACCGGGGAGCTGTTTTTT | CASSSGGVNTGELFF
TRBJ1-5 | - | TRBV18 | - | TGTGCCAGCTCCCGAAGACAGCAAAATCAGCCCCAGCATTTT | CASSRRQQNQPQHF
TRBJ2-7 | TRBD2 | TRBV9 | - | TGTGCCAGCAGCCGTAGCGGGAGCCCTGAAAACGAGCAGTACTTC | CASSRSGSPENEQYF
TRBJ1-5 | - | TRBV11-2 | once | TGTGCCAGCAGCTTGGCAGAATCCAATCAGCCCCAGCATTTT | CASSLAESNQPQHF
TRBJ2-1 | TRBD2 | TRBV9 | - | TGTGCCAGCAGCGCATCTAGCGGAAGCCTCAATGAGCAGTTCTTC | CASSASSGSLNEQFF
TRBJ2-1 | - | TRBV28 | - | TGTGCCAGCAGTTTCAGGATGACCTCCTACAATGAGCAGTTCTTC | CASSFRMTSYNEQFF
TRBJ2-1 | TRBD1 | TRBV18 | - | TGTGCCAGCTCACAGGACAGGGGGTCTTACAATGAGCAGTTCTTC | CASSQDRGSYNEQFF